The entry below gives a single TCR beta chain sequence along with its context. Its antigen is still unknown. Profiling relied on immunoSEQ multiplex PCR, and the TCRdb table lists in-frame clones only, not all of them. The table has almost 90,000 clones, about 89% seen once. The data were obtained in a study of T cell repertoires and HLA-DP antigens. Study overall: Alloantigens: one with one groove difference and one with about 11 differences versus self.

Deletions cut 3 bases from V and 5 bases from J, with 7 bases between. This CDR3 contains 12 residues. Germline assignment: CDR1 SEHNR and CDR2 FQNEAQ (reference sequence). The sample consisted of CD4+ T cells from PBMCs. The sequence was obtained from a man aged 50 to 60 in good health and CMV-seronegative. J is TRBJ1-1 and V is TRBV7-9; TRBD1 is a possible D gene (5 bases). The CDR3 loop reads CASSLGVTEAFF. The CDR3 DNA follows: TGTGCCAGCAGCTTGGGGGTAACTGAAGCTTTCTTT.